This entry lists 12 T cell receptor beta chains sequenced from one sample in a study of cytomegalovirus exposure and HLA in healthy donors. The PCR was carried out with 60 Vbeta primers and 13 Jbeta primers. Here immunoSEQ multiplex PCR was the method, and the copy in TCRdb shows in-frame clones only, minus some. The ten top clones account for more than 3%, within a sample of 90,000 to 130,000 clones. The sequenced sample was PBMCs. These receptors all stem from a man younger than 40 in good health and CMV-seronegative.

The J gene is TRBJ2-7, the V gene TRBV5-1; 9 nucleotides match TRBD1. Unmatched junction bases numbered 2, after V lost 3 bases and J lost 4 bases. CDR1 and CDR2 from the germline V gene are SGHRS and YFSETQ. This CDR3 has 13 amino acids. CDR3 sequence: CASSWGTGYEQYF. In DNA, the CDR3 is TGCGCCAGCAGCTGGGGGACAGGGTACGAGCAGTACTTC. The full variable domain, its missing parts supplied by reference TRBV5-1 and TRBJ2-7, is KAGVTQTPRYLIKTRGQQVTLSCSPISGHRSVSWYQQTPGQGLQFLFEYFSETQRNKGNFPGRFSGRQFSNSRSEMNVSTLELGDSALYLCASSWGTGYEQYFGPGTRLTVT.

V and J are TRBV6-1 and TRBJ1-3; D remains ambiguous. This CDR3 spans 15 amino acids. The germline V and J ends were trimmed by 3 bases and 0 bases, with 9 bases remaining between them. Germline V lookup: CDR1 MNHNS, CDR2 SASEGT. CDR3: CASSERAASGNTIYF. DNA for the CDR3: TGTGCCAGCAGTGAGCGGGCCGCCTCTGGAAACACCATATATTTT.

This chain joins TRBV2 and TRBJ1-2; D is undetermined. CDR3 length: 11 residues. V was shortened by 8 bases and J by 7 bases, with 11 bases between the two germline ends. The germline V gene encodes CDR1 SNHLY and CDR2 FYNNEI. CDR3 nucleotides: TGTGCCAGCGACAAGGCAGGTGGCTACACCTTC. Its translation is CASDKAGGYTF.

The chain recombines TRBV4-2 with TRBJ2-1, with 16 bases that match TRBD2. This CDR3 has 17 amino acids. CDR1 is LGHNA and CDR2 is YNFKEQ in the germline V gene. The V and J ends lost 1 base and 6 bases, in that order; junction bases with no gene match: 3. The CDR3 DNA follows: TGTGCCAGCAGCCAAGCGGGACTAGCGGGGGGGCGCAATGAGCAGTTCTTC. It encodes CASSQAGLAGGRNEQFF.

The J gene is TRBJ1-2, the V gene TRBV5-1, with D perhaps TRBD1 (5 bases). V lost 0 bases and J 4 bases, leaving 19 bases between the germline ends. In germline, CDR1 is SGHRS, CDR2 YFSETQ. The CDR3 has 17 residues. CDR3 coding DNA: TGCGCCAGCAGCTTGGCGGCAGGGCCCGTCGACCGCTATGGCTACACCTTC. Its protein product is CASSLAAGPVDRYGYTF.

This chain joins TRBV10-3 and TRBJ2-1; possible D gene TRBD2, 6 bases. This CDR3 has 14 residues. Between the trimmed V and J ends, which lost 2 bases and 7 bases, there was a span of 12 bases. Germline V gene sequence: CDR1 ENHRY, CDR2 SYGVKD. The chain's CDR3 is CAISERRLENEQFF. The CDR3 DNA reads as TGTGCCATCAGTGAGAGGAGACTAGAAAATGAGCAGTTCTTC.

The chain recombines TRBV7-9 with TRBJ2-5; unclear D gene. The CDR3 is made up of 15 amino acids. From germline, CDR1 is SEHNR and CDR2 FQNEAQ (reference sequence). Between the trimmed V and J ends, which lost 1 base and 4 bases, there was a span of 13 bases. The CDR3 region is CASSLVVRNLETQYF. For the CDR3, the DNA is TGTGCCAGCAGCTTAGTAGTGAGGAACTTAGAGACCCAGTACTTC.

Here the CDR3 reads CASRTRTGGTYEQYF. For the CDR3, the DNA is TGCGCCAGCAGGACCCGGACAGGGGGCACCTACGAGCAGTACTTC. This chain joins TRBV5-1 and TRBJ2-7, with 11 nucleotides matching TRBD1. CDR3 length: 15 amino acids. Germline assignment: CDR1 SGHRS and CDR2 YFSETQ. J gave up 2 bases and V 5 bases, and 6 bases lay outside the gene matches.

CDR3 protein: CSATARGEQFF. The CDR3 DNA reads as TGCAGTGCTACGGCTCGGGGTGAGCAGTTCTTC. The chain combines TRBV20-1 with TRBJ2-1, with D perhaps matching TRBD2 (5 bases). Trimming took 4 bases from V and 9 from J, leaving 10 bases between them. The CDR3 runs 11 residues. The germline V gene encodes CDR1 DFQATT and CDR2 SNEGSKA (reference sequence).

The CDR3: CASSLEYGDEQYF. CDR3 nucleotide sequence: TGCGCCAGCAGCTTGGAATACGGGGACGAGCAGTACTTC. This rearrangement joins TRBV5-1 to TRBJ2-7, with D possibly TRBD2 on 5 matching bases. CDR1 and CDR2 (germline): SGHRS, YFSETQ. Trimming shortened V by 0 bases and J by 5 bases, and 9 bases separated the two germline ends. The CDR3 extends over 13 amino acids.

V is TRBV28 and J is TRBJ2-5, with 9 bases identical to TRBD1. V dropped 1 base and J dropped 5; count of bases not matched to a gene: 5. CDR1 is MDHEN, CDR2 SYDVKM, per germline. This CDR3 has 15 residues. In DNA, the CDR3 is TGTGCCAGCAGTTTATTACAGGGGGCGTGGGAGACCCAGTACTTC. Translating gives CASSLLQGAWETQYF.

The chain combines TRBV10-3 with TRBJ1-3, with TRBD1 matching 9 bases. J was trimmed by 0 bases and V by 6 bases; bases with no gene match: 3. Germline CDR1 ENHRY, CDR2 SYGVKD. This CDR3 has 15 amino acids. In DNA form, the CDR3 reads TGTGCCATCAGGGGGACAGGGCTCTCTGGAAACACCATATATTTT. Its protein is CAIRGTGLSGNTIYF.